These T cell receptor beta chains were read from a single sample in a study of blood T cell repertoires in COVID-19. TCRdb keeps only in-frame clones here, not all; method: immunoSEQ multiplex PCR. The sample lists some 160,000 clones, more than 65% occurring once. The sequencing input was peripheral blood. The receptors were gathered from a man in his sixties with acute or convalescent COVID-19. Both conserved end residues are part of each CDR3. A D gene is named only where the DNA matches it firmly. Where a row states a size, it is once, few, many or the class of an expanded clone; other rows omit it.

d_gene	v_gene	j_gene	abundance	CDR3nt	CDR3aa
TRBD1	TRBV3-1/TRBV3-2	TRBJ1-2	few	TGTGCCAGCAGCTTGGACAGGGAGGTCACCTTC	CASSLDREVTF
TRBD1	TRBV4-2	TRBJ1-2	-	TGTGCCAGCAGCCACGAACAGGGGGCCTCTGGCTACACCTTC	CASSHEQGASGYTF
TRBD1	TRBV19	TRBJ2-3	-	TGTGCCAGCACGAACAGGGGGCCAAGCACAGATACGCAGTATTTT	CASTNRGPSTDTQYF
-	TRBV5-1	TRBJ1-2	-	TGCGCCAGCAGCCCAACCCCGAGGCACTATGGCTACACCTTC	CASSPTPRHYGYTF
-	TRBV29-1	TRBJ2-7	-	TGCAGCGCCCTGACAGACTACGAGCAGTACTTC	CSALTDYEQYF
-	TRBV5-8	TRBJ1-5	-	TGTGCCAGCAGCTTCGGGGGGAGTAGCAATCAGCCCCAGCATTTT	CASSFGGSSNQPQHF
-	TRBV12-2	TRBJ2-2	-	TGTGCAAGTCGCCACAGGATTAAGAACACCGGGGAGCTGTTTTTT	CASRHRIKNTGELFF
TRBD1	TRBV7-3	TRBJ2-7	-	TGTGCCAGCAGCTCGGACAGGGGTTCTCGCGAGCAGTACTTC	CASSSDRGSREQYF
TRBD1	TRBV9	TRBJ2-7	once	TGTGCCAGCAGCGCCGGGACAGGGATACTTCGGCAGTACTTC	CASSAGTGILRQYF
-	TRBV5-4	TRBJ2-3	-	TGTGCCACTCGCGGTGAGGCAGATACGCAGTATTTT	CATRGEADTQYF
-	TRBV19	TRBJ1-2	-	TGTGCCAGTAGTATGTCGGGGGATCTGGACTATGGCTACACCTTC	CASSMSGDLDYGYTF
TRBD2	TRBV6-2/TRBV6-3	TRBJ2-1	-	TGTGCCAGCAGTTACTCGTCGCTAGCGGGAGGGCCGCTCTTC	CASSYSSLAGGPLF
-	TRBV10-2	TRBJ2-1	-	TGCGCCAGCAGACGTGGTGAGGGTGAGCAGTTCTTC	CASRRGEGEQFF
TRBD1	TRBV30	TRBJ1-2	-	TGTGCCTGGAGTCCATCGAACAGGGGGGTTGGAGGCTACACCTTC	CAWSPSNRGVGGYTF
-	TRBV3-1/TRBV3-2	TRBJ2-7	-	TGTGCCAGCAGCCAACCTACAGGGTACGAGCAGTACTTC	CASSQPTGYEQYF
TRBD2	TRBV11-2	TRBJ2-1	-	TGTGCCAGCAGCCCGATAGCGGGAGGGGCCTACAATGAGCAGTTCTTC	CASSPIAGGAYNEQFF
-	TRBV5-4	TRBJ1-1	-	TGTGCCAGCAGCTTGGGGAGCACTGAAGCTTTCTTT	CASSLGSTEAFF
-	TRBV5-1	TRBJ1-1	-	TGCGCCAGCAGCTGGGATACAGGGTTCGGGAACACTGAAGCTTTCTTT	CASSWDTGFGNTEAFF
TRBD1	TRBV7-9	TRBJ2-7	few	TGTGCCAGCAGTTCCGGGACAGGAACCTACGAGCAGTACTTC	CASSSGTGTYEQYF
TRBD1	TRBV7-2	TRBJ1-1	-	TGTGCCAGCAGCTTAGGAGGGACAGCTGAAGCTTTCTTT	CASSLGGTAEAFF
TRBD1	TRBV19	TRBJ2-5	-	TGTGCCAGTAGTTCATCCGGGACAGCGCAAGAGACCCAGTACTTC	CASSSSGTAQETQYF
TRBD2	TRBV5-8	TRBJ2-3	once	TGTGCCAGCAGCTTCTACGCGGGGGGTGGCACAGATACGCAGTATTTT	CASSFYAGGGTDTQYF
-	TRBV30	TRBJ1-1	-	TGTGCCTGGACACCGGGGGGTATGAACACTGAAGCTTTCTTT	CAWTPGGMNTEAFF
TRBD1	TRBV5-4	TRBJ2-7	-	TGTGCCAGCGCAGCCCGACAGGGCTCCTACGAGCAGTACTTC	CASAARQGSYEQYF
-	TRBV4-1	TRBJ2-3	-	TGCGCCAGCAGCCAACAAGACTACGATACGCAGTATTTT	CASSQQDYDTQYF
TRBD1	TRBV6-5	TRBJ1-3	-	TGTGCCAGCAGGCGACAGGGGCCTCCTGGAAACACCATATATTTT	CASRRQGPPGNTIYF
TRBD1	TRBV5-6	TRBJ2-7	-	TGTGCCAGCAGCGCGGTCCCGGGACAGGGGGCGTTTTCCTACGAGCAGTACTTC	CASSAVPGQGAFSYEQYF
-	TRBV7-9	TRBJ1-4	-	TGTGCCAGCAGCTTATCCGGTTATAATGAAAAACTGTTTTTT	CASSLSGYNEKLFF
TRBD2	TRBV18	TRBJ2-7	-	TGTGCCAGCTCATCACTCTTAGCGGGAGGGAGTGAGCAGTACTTC	CASSSLLAGGSEQYF
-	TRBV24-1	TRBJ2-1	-	TGTGCCACCAGTGATCCCAGCGGGTACAACAATGAGCAGTTCTTC	CATSDPSGYNNEQFF
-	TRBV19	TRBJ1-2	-	TGTGCCAGTAGTATCCAAGGGGTAAGAGGCTACACCTTC	CASSIQGVRGYTF
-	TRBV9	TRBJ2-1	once	TGTGCCAGCAGCGTAGACTTTGAGAATGAGCAGTTCTTC	CASSVDFENEQFF
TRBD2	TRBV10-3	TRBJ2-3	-	TGTGCCACACAGCCGGGACTATATGATACGCAGTATTTT	CATQPGLYDTQYF
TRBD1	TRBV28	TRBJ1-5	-	TGTGCCAGCAGTTTTCTGGCAGGGGGCACGAGCAATCAGCCCCAGCATTTT	CASSFLAGGTSNQPQHF
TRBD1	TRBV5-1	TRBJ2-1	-	TGCGCCAGCAGCTTAGGGACAGTAATGGGCTGGAATGAGCAGTTCTTC	CASSLGTVMGWNEQFF
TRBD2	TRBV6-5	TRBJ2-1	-	TGTGCCAGCAGTCACCGAGGACTAGCCCGCAATGAGCAGTTCTTC	CASSHRGLARNEQFF
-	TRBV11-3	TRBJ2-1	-	TGTGCCAGCAGCTTAGACTCCGTAGAGCAGTTCTTC	CASSLDSVEQFF
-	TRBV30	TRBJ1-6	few	TGTGCCTGGGGTCAGGGGATGGATTCACCCCTCCACTTT	CAWGQGMDSPLHF
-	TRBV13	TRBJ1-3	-	TGTGCCAGCAGCTTAGGGGTGAGCTCTGGAAACACCATATATTTT	CASSLGVSSGNTIYF
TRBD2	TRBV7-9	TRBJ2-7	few	TGTGCCAGCAGCTTTGCGGGAGGGGCCGAGCAGTACTTC	CASSFAGGAEQYF
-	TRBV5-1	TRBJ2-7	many	TGCGCCAGCAGCTTCCACAGTTCCTACGAGCAGTACTTC	CASSFHSSYEQYF
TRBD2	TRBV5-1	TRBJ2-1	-	TGCGCCAGCAGCTTAAGACTAGCGGGAGACCCCCCTCAGTTCTTC	CASSLRLAGDPPQFF
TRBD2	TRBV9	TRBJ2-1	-	TGTGCCAGCACCCGAAGCGGGAGCTCCTACAATGAGCAGTTCTTC	CASTRSGSSYNEQFF
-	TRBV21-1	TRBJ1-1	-	TGTGCCAGCAGCAGGTTGCTGGGGACAGGGGTTCCGAACACTGAAGCTTTCTTT	CASSRLLGTGVPNTEAFF
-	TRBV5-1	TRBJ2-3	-	TGCGCCAGCAGCTTAAGCGGCTATAGCACAGATACGCAGTATTTT	CASSLSGYSTDTQYF
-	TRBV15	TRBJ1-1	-	TGTGCCACCAGCAGAGATCCGGACGGCGGGACTGAAGCTTTCTTT	CATSRDPDGGTEAFF
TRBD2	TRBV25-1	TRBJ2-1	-	TGTGCCAGCATTATGACTAGCGGGAGGCCTGGTGAGCAGTTCTTC	CASIMTSGRPGEQFF
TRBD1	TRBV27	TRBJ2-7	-	TGTGCCAGGCACGACAGGGAACCCTACGAGCAGTACTTC	CARHDREPYEQYF
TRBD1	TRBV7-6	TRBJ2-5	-	TGTGCCAGCAGCCCCGGACAGGGAGAGACCCAGTACTTC	CASSPGQGETQYF
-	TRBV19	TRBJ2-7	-	TGTGCCAGTAGTCTTACCCCCCGGACAGCTTACTCCTACGAGCAGTACTTC	CASSLTPRTAYSYEQYF
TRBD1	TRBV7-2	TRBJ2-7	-	TGTGCCAGCAGCGATTGGACAGGGGACTACGAGCAGTACTTC	CASSDWTGDYEQYF
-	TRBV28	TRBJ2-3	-	TGTGCCAGCAGTGGGGGAGGAGCTAGCACAGATACGCAGTATTTT	CASSGGGASTDTQYF
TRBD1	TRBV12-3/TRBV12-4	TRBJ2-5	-	TGTGCCACTGCCGGGACAGGGGAAGAGACCCAGTACTTC	CATAGTGEETQYF
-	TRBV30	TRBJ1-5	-	TGTGCCTGGAGTCCTAAACCCCCAGGTCAGCCCCAGCATTTT	CAWSPKPPGQPQHF
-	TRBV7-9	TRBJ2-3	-	TGTGCCAGCAGCCCGGGACATAGGACAGATACGCAGTATTTT	CASSPGHRTDTQYF
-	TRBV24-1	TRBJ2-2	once	TGTGCCACCAGTGATCTGGACAGAATCAAGAAGTACGCGAACACCGGGGAGCTGTTTTTT	CATSDLDRIKKYANTGELFF
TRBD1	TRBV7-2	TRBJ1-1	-	TGTGCCAGCAGCTTAAGACCGGCCGGGCAGGGGGCAGGTTTCTTT	CASSLRPAGQGAGFF
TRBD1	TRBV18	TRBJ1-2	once	TGTGCCAGCTCACCGGACAGGGCAGCCAACTATGGCTACACCTTC	CASSPDRAANYGYTF
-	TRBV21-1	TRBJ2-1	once	TGTGCCAGCAGCAAAATAGCCCCCCGGGTCTCCTACAATGAGCAGTTCTTC	CASSKIAPRVSYNEQFF
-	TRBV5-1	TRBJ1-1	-	TGCGCCAGCAGCTTGGTTTTCGGGTCAGAAGCTTTCTTT	CASSLVFGSEAFF